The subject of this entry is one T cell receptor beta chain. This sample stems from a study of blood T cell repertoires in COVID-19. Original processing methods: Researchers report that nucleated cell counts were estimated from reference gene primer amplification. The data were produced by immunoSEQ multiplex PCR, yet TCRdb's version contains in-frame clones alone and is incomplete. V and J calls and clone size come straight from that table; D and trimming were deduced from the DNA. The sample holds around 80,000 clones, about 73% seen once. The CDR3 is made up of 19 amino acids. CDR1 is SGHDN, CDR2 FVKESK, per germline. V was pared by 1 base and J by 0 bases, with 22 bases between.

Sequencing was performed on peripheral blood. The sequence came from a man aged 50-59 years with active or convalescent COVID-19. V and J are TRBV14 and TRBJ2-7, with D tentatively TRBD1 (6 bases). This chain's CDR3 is CASSQGGLIVQGPSYEQYF. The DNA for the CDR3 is TGTGCCAGCAGCCAAGGGGGGCTTATTGTACAGGGACCCTCCTACGAGCAGTACTTC.